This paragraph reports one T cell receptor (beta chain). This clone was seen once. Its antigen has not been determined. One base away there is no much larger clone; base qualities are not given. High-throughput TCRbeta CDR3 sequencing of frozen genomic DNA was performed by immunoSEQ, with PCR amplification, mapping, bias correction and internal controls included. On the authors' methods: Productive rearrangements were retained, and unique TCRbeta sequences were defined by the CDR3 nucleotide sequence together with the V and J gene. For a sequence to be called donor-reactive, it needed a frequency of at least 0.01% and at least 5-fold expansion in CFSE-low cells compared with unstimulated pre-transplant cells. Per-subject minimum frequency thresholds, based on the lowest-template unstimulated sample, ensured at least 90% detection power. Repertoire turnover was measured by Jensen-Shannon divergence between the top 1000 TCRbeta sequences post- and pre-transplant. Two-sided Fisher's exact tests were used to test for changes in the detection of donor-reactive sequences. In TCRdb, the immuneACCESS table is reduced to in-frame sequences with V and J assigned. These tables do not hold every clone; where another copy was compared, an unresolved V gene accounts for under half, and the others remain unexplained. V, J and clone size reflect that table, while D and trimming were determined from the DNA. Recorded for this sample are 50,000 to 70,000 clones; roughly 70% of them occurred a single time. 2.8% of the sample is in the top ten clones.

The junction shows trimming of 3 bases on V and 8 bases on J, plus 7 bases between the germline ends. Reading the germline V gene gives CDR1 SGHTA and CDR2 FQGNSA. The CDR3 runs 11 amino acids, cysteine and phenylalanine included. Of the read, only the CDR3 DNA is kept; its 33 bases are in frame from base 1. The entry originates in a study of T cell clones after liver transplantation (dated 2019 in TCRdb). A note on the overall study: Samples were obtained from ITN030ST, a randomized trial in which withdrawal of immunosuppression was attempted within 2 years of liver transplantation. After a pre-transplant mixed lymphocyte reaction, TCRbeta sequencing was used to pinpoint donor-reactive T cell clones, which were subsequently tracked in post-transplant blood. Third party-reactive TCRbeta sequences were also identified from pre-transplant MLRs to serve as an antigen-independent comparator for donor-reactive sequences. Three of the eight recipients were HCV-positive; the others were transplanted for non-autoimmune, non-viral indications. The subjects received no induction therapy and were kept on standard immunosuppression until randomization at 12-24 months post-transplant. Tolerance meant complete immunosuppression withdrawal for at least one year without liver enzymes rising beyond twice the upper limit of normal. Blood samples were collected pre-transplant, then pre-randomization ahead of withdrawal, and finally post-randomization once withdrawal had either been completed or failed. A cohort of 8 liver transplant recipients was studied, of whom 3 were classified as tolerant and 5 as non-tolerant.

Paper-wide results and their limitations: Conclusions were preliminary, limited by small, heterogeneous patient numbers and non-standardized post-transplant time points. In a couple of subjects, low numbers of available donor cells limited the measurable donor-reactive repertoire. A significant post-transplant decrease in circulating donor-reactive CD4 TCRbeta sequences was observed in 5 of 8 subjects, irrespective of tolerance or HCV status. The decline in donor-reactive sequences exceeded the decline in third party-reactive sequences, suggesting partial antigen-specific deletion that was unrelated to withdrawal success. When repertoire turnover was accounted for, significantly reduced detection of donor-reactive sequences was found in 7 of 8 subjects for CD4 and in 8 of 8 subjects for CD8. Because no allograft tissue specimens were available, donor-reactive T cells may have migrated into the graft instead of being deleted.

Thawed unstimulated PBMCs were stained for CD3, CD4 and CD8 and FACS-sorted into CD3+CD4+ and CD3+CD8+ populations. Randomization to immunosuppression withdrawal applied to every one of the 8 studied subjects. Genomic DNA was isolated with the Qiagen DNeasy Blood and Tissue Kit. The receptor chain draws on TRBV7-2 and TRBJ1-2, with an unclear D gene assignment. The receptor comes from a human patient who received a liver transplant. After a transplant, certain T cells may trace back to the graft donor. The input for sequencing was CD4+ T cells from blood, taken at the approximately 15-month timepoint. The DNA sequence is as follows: TGTGCCAGCAGCTTTATGGAAGGCTACACCTTC. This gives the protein CASSFMEGYTF.